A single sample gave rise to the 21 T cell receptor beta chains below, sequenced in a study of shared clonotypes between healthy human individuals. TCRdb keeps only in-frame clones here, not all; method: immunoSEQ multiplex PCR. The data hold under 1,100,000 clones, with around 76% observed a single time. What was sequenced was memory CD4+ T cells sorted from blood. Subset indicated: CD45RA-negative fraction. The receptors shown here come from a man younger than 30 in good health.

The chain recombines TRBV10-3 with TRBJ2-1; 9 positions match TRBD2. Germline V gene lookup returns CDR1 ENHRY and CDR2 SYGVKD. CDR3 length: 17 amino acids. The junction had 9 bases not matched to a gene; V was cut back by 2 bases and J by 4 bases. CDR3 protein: CAISEEASGIPYNEQFF. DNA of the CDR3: TGTGCCATCAGTGAGGAGGCTAGCGGGATACCGTACAATGAGCAGTTCTTC.

CDR3 in DNA: TGTGCCAGCTCGTCTGGGTCGGGAGGACTGTTTTTT. It specifies CASSSGSGGLFF. V usage is TRBV18 and J usage is TRBJ1-4; D is undetermined. The CDR3 runs to 12 residues. Germline assignment: CDR1 KGHSH and CDR2 LQKENI. The V and J ends lost 6 bases and 13 bases respectively, with 15 bases between them. Combining the CDR3 with reference TRBV18 and TRBJ1-4 gives the whole variable domain NAGVMQNPRHLVRRRGQEARLRCSPMKGHSHVYWYRQLPEEGLKFMVYLQKENIIDESGMPKERFSAEFPKEGPSILRIQQVVRGDSAAYFCASSSGSGGLFFGSGTQLSVL.

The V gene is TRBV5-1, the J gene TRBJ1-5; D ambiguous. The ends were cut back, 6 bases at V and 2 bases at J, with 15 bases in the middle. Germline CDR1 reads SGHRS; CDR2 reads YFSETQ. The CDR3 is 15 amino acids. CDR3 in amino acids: CASTQDGLGNQPQHF. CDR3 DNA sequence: TGCGCCAGCACCCAGGACGGGTTGGGCAATCAGCCCCAGCATTTT.

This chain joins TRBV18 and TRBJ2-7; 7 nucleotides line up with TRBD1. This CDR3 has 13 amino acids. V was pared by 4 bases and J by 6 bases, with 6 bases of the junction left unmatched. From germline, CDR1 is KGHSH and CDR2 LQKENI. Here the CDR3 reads CASSRQGIGEQYF. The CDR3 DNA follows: TGTGCCAGCTCACGACAGGGAATTGGCGAGCAGTACTTC.

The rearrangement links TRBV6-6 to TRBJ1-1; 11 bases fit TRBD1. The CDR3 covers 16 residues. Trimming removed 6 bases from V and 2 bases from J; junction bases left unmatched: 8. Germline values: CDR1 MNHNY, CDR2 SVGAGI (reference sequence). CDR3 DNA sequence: TGTGCCAGCAGCGACCGTGGGACAGGGGGAAACACTGAAGCTTTCTTT. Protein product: CASSDRGTGGNTEAFF.

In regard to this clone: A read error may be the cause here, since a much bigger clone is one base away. Written as DNA, the CDR3 is TGTGCCAGCAGCGCGGACAGCTCCTATAATTCACCCCTCCACTTT. It is translated as CASSADSSYNSPLHF. The genes are TRBV9 and TRBJ1-6; D is perhaps TRBD1 (6 bases). The CDR3 covers 15 residues. Germline V gives CDR1 SGDLS, CDR2 YYNGEE. Trimming left V 3 bases short and J 0 bases short, with 7 bases between.

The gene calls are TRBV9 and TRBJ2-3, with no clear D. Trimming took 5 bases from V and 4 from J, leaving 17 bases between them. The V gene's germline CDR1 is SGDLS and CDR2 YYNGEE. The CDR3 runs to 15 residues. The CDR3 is CASRGWSIPADTQYF. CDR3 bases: TGTGCCAGCAGGGGCTGGTCTATCCCGGCAGATACGCAGTATTTT.

Written as DNA, the CDR3 is TGTGCCAGCAGTGAAGGACAGGGGTTTTATTCACCCCTCCACTTT. This encodes CASSEGQGFYSPLHF. V is TRBV6-1 and J is TRBJ1-6; 8 bases map to TRBD1. V lost 1 base and J lost 8; bases outside the gene matches: 4. CDR1 is MNHNS, CDR2 SASEGT, per germline. The CDR3 sequence is 15 residues long.

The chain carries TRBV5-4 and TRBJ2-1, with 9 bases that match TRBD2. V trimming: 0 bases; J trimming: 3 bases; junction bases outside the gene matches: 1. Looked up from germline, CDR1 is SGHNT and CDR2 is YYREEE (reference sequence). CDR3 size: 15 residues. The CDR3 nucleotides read TGTGCCAGCAGCTTGGTGACTAGCGGCTACAATGAGCAGTTCTTC. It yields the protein CASSLVTSGYNEQFF.

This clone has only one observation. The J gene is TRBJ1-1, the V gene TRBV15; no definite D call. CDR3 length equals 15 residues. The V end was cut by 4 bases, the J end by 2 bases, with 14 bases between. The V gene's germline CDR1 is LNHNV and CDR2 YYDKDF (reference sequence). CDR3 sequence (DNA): TGTGCCACCAGCAACACCCTTAATGGAAACACTGAAGCTTTCTTT. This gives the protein CATSNTLNGNTEAFF.

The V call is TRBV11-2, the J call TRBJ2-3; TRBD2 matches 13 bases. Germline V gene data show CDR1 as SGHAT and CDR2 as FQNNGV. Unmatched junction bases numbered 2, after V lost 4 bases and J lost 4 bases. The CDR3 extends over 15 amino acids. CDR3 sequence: CASSSGLAGADTQYF. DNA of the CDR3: TGTGCCAGCAGCTCTGGACTAGCGGGAGCAGATACGCAGTATTTT.

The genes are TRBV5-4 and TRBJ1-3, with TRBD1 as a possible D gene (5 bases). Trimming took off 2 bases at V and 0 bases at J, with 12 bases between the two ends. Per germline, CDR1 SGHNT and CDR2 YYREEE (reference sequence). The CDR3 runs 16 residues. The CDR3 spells CASSLRQGLSGNTIYF. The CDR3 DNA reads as TGTGCCAGCAGCTTACGGCAGGGCCTCTCTGGAAACACCATATATTTT.

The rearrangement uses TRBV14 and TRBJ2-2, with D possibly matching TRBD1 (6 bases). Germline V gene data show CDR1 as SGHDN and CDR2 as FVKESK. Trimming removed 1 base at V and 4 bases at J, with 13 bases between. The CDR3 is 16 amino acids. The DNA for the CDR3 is TGTGCCAGCAGCCAAGTCCGGACAGTTAGCACCGGGGAGCTGTTTTTT. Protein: CASSQVRTVSTGELFF. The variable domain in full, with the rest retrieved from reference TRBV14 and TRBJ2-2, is EAGVTQFPSHSVIEKGQTVTLRCDPISGHDNLYWYRRVMGKEIKFLLHFVKESKQDESGMPNNRFLAERTGGTYSTLKVQPAELEDSGVYFCASSQVRTVSTGELFFGEGSRLTVL.

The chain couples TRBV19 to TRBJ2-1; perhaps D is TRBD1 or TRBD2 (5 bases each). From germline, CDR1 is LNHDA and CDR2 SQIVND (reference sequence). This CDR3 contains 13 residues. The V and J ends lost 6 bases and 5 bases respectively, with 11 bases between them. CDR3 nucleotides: TGTGCCAGTAGACACGGGACGGACAATGAGCAGTTCTTC. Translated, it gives CASRHGTDNEQFF.

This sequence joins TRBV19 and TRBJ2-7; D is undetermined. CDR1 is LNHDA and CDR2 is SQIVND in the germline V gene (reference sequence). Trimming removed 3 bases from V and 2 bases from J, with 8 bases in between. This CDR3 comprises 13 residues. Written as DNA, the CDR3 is TGTGCCAGTAGTATCGACGGACCCTACGAGCAGTACTTC. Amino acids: CASSIDGPYEQYF.

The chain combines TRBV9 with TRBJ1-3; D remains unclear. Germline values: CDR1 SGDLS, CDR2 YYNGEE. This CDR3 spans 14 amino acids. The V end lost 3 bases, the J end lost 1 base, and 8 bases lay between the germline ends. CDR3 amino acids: CASSAHVSGNTIYF. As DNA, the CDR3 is TGTGCCAGCAGCGCCCACGTTTCTGGAAACACCATATATTTT.

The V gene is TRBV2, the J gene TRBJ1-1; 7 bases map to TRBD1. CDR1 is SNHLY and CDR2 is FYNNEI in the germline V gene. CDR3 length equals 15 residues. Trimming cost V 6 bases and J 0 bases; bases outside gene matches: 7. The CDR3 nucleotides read TGTGCCAGCAGAGACAGGGCCGGGATGAACACTGAAGCTTTCTTT. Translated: CASRDRAGMNTEAFF.

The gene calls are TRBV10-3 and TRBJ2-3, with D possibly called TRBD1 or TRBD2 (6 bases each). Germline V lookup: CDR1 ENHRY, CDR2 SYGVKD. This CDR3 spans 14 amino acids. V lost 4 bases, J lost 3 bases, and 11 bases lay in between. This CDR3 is CAISAGGPTDTQYF. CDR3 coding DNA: TGTGCCATCAGTGCCGGGGGCCCTACAGATACGCAGTATTTT.

The CDR3 DNA reads TGTGCCAGCAGCTTCACGGGGGGAAGCACAGATACGCAGTATTTT. Its protein is CASSFTGGSTDTQYF. This sequence joins TRBV7-3 and TRBJ2-3, with 7 bases aligning to TRBD2. J lost 0 bases, V lost 3 bases, and 3 bases had no gene match. Germline V gene data show CDR1 as SGHTA and CDR2 as FQGTGA. This CDR3 is 15 amino acids long. The full variable domain, completed using reference TRBV7-3 and TRBJ2-3, is GAGVSQTPSNKVTEKGKYVELRCDPISGHTALYWYRQSLGQGPEFLIYFQGTGAADDSGLPNDRFFAVRPEGSVSTLKIQRTERGDSAVYLCASSFTGGSTDTQYFGPGTRLTVL.

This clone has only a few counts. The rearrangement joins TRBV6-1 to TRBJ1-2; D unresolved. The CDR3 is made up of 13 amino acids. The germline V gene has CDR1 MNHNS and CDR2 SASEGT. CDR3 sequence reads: CAGSRAPNYGYTF. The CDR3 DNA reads TGTGCTGGGTCTAGGGCCCCCAACTATGGCTACACCTTC.

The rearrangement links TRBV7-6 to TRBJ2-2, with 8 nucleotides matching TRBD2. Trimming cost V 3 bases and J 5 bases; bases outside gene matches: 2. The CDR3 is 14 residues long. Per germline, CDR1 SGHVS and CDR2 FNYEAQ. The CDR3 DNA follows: TGTGCCAGCAGCTTCGCGGGGGGTACCGGGGAGCTGTTTTTT. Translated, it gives CASSFAGGTGELFF.